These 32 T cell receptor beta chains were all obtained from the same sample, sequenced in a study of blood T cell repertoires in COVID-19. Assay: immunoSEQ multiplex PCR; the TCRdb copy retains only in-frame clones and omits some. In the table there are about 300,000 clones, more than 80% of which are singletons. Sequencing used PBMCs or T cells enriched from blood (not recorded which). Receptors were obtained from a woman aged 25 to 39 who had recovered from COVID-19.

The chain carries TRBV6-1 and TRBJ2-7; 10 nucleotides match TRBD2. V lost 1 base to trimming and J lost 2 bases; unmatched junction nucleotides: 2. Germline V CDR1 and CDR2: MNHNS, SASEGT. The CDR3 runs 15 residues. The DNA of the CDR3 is TGTGCCAGCAGTGAAGGGACTAGCGGCACCTACGAGCAGTACTTC. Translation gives CASSEGTSGTYEQYF.

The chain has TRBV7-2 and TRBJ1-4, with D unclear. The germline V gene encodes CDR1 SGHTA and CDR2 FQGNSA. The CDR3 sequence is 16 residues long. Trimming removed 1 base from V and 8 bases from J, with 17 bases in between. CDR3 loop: CASSLGPPSGNEKLFF. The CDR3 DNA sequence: TGTGCCAGCAGCTTAGGCCCCCCGTCCGGGAACGAAAAACTGTTTTTT. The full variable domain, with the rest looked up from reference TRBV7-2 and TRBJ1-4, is GAGVSQSPSNKVTEKGKDVELRCDPISGHTALYWYRQSLGQGLEFLIYFQGNSAPDKSGLPSDRFSAERTGGSVSTLTIQRTQQEDSAVYLCASSLGPPSGNEKLFFGSGTQLSVL.

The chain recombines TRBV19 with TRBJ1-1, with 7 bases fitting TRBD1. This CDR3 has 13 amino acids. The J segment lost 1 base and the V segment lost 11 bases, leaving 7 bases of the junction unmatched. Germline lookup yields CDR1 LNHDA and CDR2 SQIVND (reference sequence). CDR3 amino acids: CAAQDRRNTEAFF. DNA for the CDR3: TGTGCCGCACAGGACAGGAGGAACACTGAAGCTTTCTTT. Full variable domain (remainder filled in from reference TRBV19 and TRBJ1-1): DGGITQSPKYLFRKEGQNVTLSCEQNLNHDAMYWYRQDPGQGLRLIYYSQIVNDFQKGDIAEGYSVSREKKESFPLTVTSAQKNPTAFYLCAAQDRRNTEAFFGQGTRLTVV.

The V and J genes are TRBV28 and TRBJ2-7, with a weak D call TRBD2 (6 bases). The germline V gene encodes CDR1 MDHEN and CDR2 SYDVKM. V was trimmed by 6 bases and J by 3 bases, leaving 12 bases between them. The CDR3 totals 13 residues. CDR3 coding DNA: TGTGCCAGCAGCCTCTCCGGGGGCTACGAGCAGTACTTC. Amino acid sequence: CASSLSGGYEQYF.

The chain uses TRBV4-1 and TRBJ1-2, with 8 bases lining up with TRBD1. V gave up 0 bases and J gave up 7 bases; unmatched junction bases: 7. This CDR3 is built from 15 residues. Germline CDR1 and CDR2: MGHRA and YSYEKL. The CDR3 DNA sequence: TGCGCCAGCAGCCAAGAGGACAGGGTTCCCCGTGGCTACACCTTC. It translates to CASSQEDRVPRGYTF.

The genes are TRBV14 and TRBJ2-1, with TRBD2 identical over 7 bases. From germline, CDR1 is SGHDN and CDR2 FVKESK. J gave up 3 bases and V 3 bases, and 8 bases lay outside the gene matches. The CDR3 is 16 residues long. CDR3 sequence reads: CASSQRGGSLYNEQFF. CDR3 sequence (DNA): TGTGCCAGCAGCCAGAGGGGCGGGAGCCTCTACAATGAGCAGTTCTTC.

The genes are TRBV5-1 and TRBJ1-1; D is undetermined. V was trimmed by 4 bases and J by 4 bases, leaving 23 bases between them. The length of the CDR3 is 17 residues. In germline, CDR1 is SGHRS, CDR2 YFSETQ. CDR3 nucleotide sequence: TGCGCCAGCAGCCGGATCGCATTGAGGGAATTAGTCACTGAAGCTTTCTTT. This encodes CASSRIALRELVTEAFF.

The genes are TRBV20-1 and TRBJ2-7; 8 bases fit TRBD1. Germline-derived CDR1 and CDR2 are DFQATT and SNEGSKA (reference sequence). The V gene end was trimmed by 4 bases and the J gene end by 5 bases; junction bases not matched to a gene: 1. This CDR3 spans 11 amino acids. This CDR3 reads CSATGGHEQYF. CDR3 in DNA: TGCAGTGCTACAGGGGGCCACGAGCAGTACTTC.

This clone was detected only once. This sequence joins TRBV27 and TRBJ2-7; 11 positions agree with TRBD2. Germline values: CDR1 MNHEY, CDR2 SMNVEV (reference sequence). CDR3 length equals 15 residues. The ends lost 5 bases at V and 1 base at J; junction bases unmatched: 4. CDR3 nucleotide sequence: TGTGCCAGCAGTGCGGGACTAGCGGAGTCCTACGAGCAGTACTTC. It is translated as CASSAGLAESYEQYF.

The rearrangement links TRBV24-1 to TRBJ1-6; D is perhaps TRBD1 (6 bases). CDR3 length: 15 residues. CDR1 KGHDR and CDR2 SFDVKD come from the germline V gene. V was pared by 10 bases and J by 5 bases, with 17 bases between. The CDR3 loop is CATYPQGRDNSPLHF. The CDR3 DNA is TGTGCCACATATCCGCAGGGGAGGGATAATTCACCCCTCCACTTT.

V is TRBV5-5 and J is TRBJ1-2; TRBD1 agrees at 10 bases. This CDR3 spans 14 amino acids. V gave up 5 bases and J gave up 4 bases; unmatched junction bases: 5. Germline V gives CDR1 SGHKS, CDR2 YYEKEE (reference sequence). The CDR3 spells CASSNGTGVYGYTF. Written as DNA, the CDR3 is TGTGCCAGCAGTAACGGGACAGGGGTCTATGGCTACACCTTC.

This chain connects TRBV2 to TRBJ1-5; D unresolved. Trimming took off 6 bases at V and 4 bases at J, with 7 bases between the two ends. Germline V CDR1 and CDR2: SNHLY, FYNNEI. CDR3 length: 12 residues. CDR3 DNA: TGTGCCAGCAGGCCTAGTAATCAGCCCCAGCATTTT. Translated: CASRPSNQPQHF.

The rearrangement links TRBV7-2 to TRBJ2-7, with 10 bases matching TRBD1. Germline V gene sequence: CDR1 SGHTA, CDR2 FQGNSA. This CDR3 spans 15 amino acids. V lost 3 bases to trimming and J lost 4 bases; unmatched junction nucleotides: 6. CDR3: CASSLRWTGGYEQYF. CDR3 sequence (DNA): TGTGCCAGCAGCTTGCGGTGGACAGGGGGATACGAGCAGTACTTC.

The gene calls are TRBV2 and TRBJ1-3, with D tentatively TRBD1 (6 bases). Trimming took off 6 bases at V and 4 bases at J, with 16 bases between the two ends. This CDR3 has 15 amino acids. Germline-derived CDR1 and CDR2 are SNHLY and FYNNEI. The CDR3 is CASREPGASGNTIYF. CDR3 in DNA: TGTGCCAGCAGAGAACCAGGGGCGTCGGGAAACACCATATATTTT.

Here the CDR3 DNA reads TGTGCCAGCAGCGTAGAAGGGAGCGGGAGTAAGCTTGAGCAGTTCTTC. Residues: CASSVEGSGSKLEQFF. V and J are TRBV9 and TRBJ2-1; TRBD2 matches at 8 bases. CDR1 SGDLS and CDR2 YYNGEE come from the germline V gene. The CDR3 loop spans 16 amino acids. Trimming at V came to 0 bases and at J to 9 bases, leaving 11 bases not matched to a gene.

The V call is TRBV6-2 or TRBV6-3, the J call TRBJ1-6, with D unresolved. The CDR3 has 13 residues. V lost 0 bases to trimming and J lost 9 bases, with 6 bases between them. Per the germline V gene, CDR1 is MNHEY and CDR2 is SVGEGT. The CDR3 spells CASSYSALSPLHF. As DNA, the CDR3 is TGTGCCAGCAGTTACTCGGCCCTTTCACCCCTCCACTTT.

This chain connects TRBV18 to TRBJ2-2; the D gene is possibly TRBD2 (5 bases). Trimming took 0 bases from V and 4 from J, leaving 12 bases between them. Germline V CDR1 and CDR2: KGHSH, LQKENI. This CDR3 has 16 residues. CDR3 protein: CASSPPGARGTGELFF. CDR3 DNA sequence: TGTGCCAGCTCACCACCGGGAGCTCGAGGCACCGGGGAGCTGTTTTTT. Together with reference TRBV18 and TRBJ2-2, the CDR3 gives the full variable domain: NAGVMQNPRHLVRRRGQEARLRCSPMKGHSHVYWYRQLPEEGLKFMVYLQKENIIDESGMPKERFSAEFPKEGPSILRIQQVVRGDSAAYFCASSPPGARGTGELFFGEGSRLTVL.

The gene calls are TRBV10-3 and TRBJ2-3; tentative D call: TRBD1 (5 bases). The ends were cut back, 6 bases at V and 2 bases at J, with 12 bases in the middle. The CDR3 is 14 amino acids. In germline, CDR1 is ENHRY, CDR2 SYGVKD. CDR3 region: CAIRGASNTDTQYF. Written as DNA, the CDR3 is TGTGCCATCAGAGGGGCCTCAAACACAGATACGCAGTATTTT.

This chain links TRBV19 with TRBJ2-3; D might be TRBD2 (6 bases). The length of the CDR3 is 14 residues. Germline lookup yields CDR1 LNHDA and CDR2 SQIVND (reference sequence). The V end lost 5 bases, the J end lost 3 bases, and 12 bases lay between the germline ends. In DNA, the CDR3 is TGTGCCAGTAGTCTAGCGACAAAGACAGATACGCAGTATTTT. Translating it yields CASSLATKTDTQYF.

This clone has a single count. The CDR3 sequence: CASSGHGESGAFF. The CDR3 region has the DNA TGTGCCAGCAGTGGCCATGGAGAGAGTGGAGCTTTCTTT. The genes are TRBV2 and TRBJ1-1; D ambiguous. The CDR3 has 13 residues. Trimming removed 4 bases from V and 10 bases from J, with 16 bases in between. CDR1 is SNHLY and CDR2 is FYNNEI in the germline V gene.

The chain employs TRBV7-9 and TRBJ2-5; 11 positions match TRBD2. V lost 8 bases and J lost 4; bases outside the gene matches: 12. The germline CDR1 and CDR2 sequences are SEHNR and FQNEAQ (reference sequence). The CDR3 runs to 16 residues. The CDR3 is CASGDPTSGSGETQYF. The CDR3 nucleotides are TGTGCCAGCGGGGATCCTACTAGCGGGAGTGGAGAGACCCAGTACTTC.

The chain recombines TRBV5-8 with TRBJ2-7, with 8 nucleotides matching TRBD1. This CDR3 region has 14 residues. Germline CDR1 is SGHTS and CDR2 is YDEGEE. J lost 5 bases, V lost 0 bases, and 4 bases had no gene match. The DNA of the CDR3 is TGTGCCAGCAGCTTGGGGACAGGGAATCACGAGCAGTACTTC. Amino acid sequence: CASSLGTGNHEQYF.

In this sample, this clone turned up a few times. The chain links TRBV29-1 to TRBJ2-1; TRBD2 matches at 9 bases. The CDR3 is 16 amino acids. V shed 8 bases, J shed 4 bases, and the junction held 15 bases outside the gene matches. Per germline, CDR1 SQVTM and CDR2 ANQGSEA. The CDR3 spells CSLHKNSGSDYNEQFF. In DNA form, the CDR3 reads TGCAGCCTGCATAAAAATAGCGGGAGCGATTACAATGAGCAGTTCTTC.

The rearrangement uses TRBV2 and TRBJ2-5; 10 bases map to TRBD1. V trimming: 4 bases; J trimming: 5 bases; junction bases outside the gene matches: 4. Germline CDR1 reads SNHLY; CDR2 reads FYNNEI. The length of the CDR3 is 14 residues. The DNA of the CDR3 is TGTGCCAGCAGTGCACGGACAGGGGGGGAGACCCAGTACTTC. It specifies CASSARTGGETQYF.

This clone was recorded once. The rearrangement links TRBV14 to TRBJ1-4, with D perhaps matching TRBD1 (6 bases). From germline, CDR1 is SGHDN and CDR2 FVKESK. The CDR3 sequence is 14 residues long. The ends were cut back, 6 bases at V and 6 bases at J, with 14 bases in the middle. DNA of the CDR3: TGTGCCAGCAGTCAAACGGGGGGCTATGAAAAACTGTTTTTT. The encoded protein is CASSQTGGYEKLFF. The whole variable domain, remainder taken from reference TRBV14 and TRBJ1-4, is EAGVTQFPSHSVIEKGQTVTLRCDPISGHDNLYWYRRVMGKEIKFLLHFVKESKQDESGMPNNRFLAERTGGTYSTLKVQPAELEDSGVYFCASSQTGGYEKLFFGSGTQLSVL.

The CDR3 DNA reads as TGTGCCAGCAGCTCGCCAGCGCATAATGAAAAACTGTTTTTT. Encoded protein: CASSSPAHNEKLFF. The rearrangement joins TRBV28 to TRBJ1-4; D unclear. The CDR3 is made up of 14 amino acids. The germline V gene has CDR1 MDHEN and CDR2 SYDVKM. V lost 6 bases, J lost 4 bases, and 12 bases lay in between.

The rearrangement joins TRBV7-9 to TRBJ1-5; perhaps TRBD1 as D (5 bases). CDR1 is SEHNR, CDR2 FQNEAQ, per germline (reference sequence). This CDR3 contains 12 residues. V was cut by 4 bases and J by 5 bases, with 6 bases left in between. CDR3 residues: CASSWGDQPQHF. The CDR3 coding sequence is TGTGCCAGCAGCTGGGGGGATCAGCCCCAGCATTTT. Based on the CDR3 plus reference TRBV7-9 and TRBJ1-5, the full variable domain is DTGVSQNPRHKITKRGQNVTFRCDPISEHNRLYWYRQTLGQGPEFLTYFQNEAQLEKSRLLSDRFSAERPKGSFSTLEIQRTEQGDSAMYLCASSWGDQPQHFGDGTRLSIL.

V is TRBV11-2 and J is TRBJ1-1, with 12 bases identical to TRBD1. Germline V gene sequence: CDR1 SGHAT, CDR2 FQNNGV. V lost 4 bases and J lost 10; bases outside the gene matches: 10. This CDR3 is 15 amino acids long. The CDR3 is CASSSGGTGGMRAFF. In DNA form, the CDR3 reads TGTGCCAGCAGCTCTGGGGGGACAGGGGGCATGCGAGCTTTCTTT.

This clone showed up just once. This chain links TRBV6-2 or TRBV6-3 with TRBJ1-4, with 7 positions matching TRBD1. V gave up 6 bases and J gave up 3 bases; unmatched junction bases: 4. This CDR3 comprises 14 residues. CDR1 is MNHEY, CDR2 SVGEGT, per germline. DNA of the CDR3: TGTGCCAGCAGCCAAGACAGGGCTAATGAAAAACTGTTTTTT. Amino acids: CASSQDRANEKLFF.

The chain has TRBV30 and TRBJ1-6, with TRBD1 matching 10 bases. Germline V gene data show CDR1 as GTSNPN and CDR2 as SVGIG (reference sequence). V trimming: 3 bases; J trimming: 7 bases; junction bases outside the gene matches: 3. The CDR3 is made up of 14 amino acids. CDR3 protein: CAWSRGQGNSPLHF. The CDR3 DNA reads TGTGCCTGGAGCCGGGGACAGGGGAATTCACCCCTCCACTTT. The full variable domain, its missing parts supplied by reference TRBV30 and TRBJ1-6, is SQTIHQWPATLVQPVGSPLSLECTVEGTSNPNLYWYRQAAGRGLQLLFYSVGIGQISSEVPQNLSASRPQDRQFILSSKKLLLSDSGFYLCAWSRGQGNSPLHFGNGTRLTVT.

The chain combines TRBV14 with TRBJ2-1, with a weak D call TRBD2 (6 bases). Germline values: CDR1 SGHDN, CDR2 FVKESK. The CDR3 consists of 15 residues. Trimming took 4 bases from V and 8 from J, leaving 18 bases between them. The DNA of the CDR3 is TGTGCCAGCAGCCTACCGGGACCACCGGGAGATGAGCAGTTCTTC. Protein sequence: CASSLPGPPGDEQFF.

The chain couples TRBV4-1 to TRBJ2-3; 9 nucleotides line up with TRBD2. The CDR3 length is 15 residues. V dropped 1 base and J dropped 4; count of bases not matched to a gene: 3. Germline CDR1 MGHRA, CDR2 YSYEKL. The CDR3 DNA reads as TGCGCCAGCAGCCAAGGAGCGGGAGGCGCAGATACGCAGTATTTT. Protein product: CASSQGAGGADTQYF.